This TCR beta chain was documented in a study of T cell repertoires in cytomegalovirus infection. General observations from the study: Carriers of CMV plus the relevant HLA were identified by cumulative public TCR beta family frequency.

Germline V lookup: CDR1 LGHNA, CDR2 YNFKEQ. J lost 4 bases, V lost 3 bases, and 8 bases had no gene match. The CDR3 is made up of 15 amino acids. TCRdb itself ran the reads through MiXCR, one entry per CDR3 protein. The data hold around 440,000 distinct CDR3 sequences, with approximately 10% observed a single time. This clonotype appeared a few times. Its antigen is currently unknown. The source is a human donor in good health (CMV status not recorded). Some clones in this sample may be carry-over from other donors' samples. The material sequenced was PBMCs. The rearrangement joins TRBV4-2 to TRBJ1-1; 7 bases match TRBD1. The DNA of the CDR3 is TGTGCCAGCAGCCATAGCAAACAGGGGAGCACTGAAGCTTTCTTT. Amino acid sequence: CASSHSKQGSTEAFF.